This T cell receptor beta chain is from a study of cytomegalovirus exposure and HLA in healthy donors. Study-level findings and limits: In a later analysis, productive TCRs from donors in an Asian-associated ancestry cluster reportedly carried fewer N-insertions than the cohort mean. What was likely a sequencing artifact was a cluster of highly shared sequence variants.

After removal of 0 bases from V and 6 bases from J, the junction contained 9 bases not matched to a gene. The V gene's germline CDR1 is SGHDT and CDR2 YYEEEE. The CDR3 runs 16 residues. Remarks on this clone: Its antigen is not known.

With 60 Vbeta and 13 Jbeta primers, the PCR was carried out. In the original processing: A follow-up analysis tallied 65 million to 80 million unique TCR beta chains, 9 million to 11 million shared. Assay used: immunoSEQ multiplex PCR; TCRdb lists only in-frame clones, some missing. The V and J calls and the clone size are those of that table, but D and trimming were determined from the DNA. The table includes roughly 140,000 clones, approximately 81% detected once. Donors were nominally healthy when sampled, though unrecorded immune exposures were likely. The receptor was isolated from a man younger than 30 in good health and CMV-seronegative. Source material: PBMCs. The chain combines TRBV5-6 with TRBJ2-4; 7 nucleotides agree with TRBD2. CDR3 DNA sequence: TGTGCCAGCAGCTTGGGTGGAGCGGGAATTTTAAACATTCAGTACTTC. Encoded protein: CASSLGGAGILNIQYF.